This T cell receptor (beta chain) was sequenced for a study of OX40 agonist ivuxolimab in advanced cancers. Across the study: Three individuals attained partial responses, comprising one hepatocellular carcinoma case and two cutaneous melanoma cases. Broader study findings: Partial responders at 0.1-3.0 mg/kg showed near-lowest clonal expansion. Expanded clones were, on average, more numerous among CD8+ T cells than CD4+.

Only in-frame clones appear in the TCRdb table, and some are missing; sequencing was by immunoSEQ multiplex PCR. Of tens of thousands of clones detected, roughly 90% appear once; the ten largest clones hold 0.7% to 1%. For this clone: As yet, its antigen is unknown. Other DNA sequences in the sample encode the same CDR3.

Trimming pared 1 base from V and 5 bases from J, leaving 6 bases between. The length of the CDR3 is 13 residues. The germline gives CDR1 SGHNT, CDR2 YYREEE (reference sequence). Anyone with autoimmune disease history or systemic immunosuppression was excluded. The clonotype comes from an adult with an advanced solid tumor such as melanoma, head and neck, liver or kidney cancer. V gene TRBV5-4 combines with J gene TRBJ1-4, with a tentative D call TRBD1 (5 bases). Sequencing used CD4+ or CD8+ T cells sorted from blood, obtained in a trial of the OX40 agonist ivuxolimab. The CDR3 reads CASSLKGNEKLFF. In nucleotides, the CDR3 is TGTGCCAGCAGCTTGAAGGGGAATGAAAAACTGTTTTTT.